This T cell receptor (beta chain) emerged from a study of T cell responses to AZD1222 COVID-19 vaccine. Produced via immunoSEQ multiplex PCR; TCRdb's table is partial and in-frame only. The table has 95,000 to 150,000 clones, roughly nine tenths seen once; the top ten hold approximately 1.5%. CDR1 LGHNT and CDR2 FRNRAP come from the germline V gene. The length of the CDR3 is 15 residues. With 4 bases removed from V and 4 bases from J, the gap between germline ends came to 16 bases. Sequenced here: peripheral blood, sampled on day 0 of AZD1222 vaccination. The V call is TRBV12-5, the J call TRBJ1-1, with a tentative D call TRBD1 (6 bases). The TCR originated in an adult in good health. CDR3: CASGSSSTGFTEAFF. The CDR3 DNA sequence: TGTGCTAGTGGTTCCTCTTCGACAGGCTTCACTGAAGCTTTCTTT.